This T cell receptor beta chain was captured by sequencing in a study of blood T cells in healthy people across ages. Overall study: With template switching, about one barcoded beta molecule was captured per two T cells.

Using a J-beta primer mix together with a sample-barcoded 5' primer, a second PCR was run for 7 to 11 cycles. TCRdb re-called the 5' RACE reads through MiXCR, storing one row per CDR3 protein. The table has some 710,000 distinct CDR3 sequences, around half seen once; the top ten hold around a sixth. The CDR3 runs 9 residues. Sequenced input: blood. This chain joins TRBV21-1 and TRBJ2-7. TRBV21-1 is a pseudogene segment. The sequence came from an elderly man in good health. CDR3 nucleotide sequence: TGTGCCAGCATCCTAGCGCAGTACTTC. The encoded protein is CASILAQYF.